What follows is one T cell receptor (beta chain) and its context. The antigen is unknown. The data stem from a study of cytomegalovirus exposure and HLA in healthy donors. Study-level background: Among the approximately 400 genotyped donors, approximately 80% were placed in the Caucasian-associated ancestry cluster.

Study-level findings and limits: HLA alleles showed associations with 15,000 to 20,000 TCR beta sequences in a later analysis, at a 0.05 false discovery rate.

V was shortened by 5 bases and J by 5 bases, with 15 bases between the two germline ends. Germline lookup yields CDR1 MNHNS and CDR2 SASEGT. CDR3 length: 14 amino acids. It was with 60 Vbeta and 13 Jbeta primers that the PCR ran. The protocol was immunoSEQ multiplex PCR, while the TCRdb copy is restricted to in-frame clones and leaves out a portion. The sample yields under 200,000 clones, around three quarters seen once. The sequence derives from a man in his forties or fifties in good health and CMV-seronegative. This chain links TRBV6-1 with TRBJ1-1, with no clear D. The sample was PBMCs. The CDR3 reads CASSHEELGTEAFF. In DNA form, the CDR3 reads TGTGCCAGCAGTCATGAGGAACTAGGGACTGAAGCTTTCTTT.